These 21 T cell receptor beta chains came from one sample sequenced in a study of blood T cell repertoires in COVID-19. Method: immunoSEQ multiplex PCR; TCRdb's copy keeps in-frame clones and lacks some. The sample lists around 440,000 clones, more than 70% seen once, with roughly 13% in the top ten. Material for sequencing was peripheral blood. The source of these receptors is a woman aged 45-60 years with COVID-19, enrolled during active disease.

The J gene is TRBJ1-1, the V gene TRBV12-3 or TRBV12-4, with D hard to call. The CDR3 is 13 residues long. Trimming shortened V by 11 bases and J by 1 base, and 14 bases separated the two germline ends. The CDR3 sequence: CASTWTENTEAFF. The DNA for the CDR3 is TGTGCCTCCACCTGGACTGAGAACACTGAAGCTTTCTTT.

V gene TRBV2 combines with J gene TRBJ2-3, with 7 bases that match TRBD2. From germline, CDR1 is SNHLY and CDR2 FYNNEI. Trimming cost V 8 bases and J 1 base; bases outside gene matches: 6. CDR3 length: 14 amino acids. The CDR3 reads CASWRGFGTDTQYF. The CDR3 region has the DNA TGTGCCAGCTGGCGGGGGTTTGGCACAGATACGCAGTATTTT.

V is TRBV10-3 and J is TRBJ1-5; D unclear. Trimming took 4 bases from V and 5 from J, leaving 9 bases between them. Germline lookup yields CDR1 ENHRY and CDR2 SYGVKD. This CDR3 is 13 amino acids long. CDR3 coding DNA: TGTGCCATCAGTGGTAACATCCATCAGCCCCAGCATTTT. Its translation is CAISGNIHQPQHF.

The chain links TRBV18 to TRBJ2-5, with D perhaps matching TRBD1 (5 bases). V lost 6 bases and J lost 2, with 16 bases in between. The CDR3 extends over 15 amino acids. Germline CDR1 is KGHSH and CDR2 is LQKENI. The CDR3 region has the DNA TGTGCCAGCTCCGCCATTCCGACAGATCAAGAGACCCAGTACTTC. Protein sequence: CASSAIPTDQETQYF.

The chain's CDR3 is CASSLETGGNQPQHF. The CDR3, as DNA: TGTGCCAGCAGCTTAGAGACAGGGGGGAATCAGCCCCAGCATTTT. The chain recombines TRBV11-2 with TRBJ1-5; 9 nucleotides match TRBD1. Germline-derived CDR1 and CDR2 are SGHAT and FQNNGV. The CDR3 contains 15 residues. The J segment lost 4 bases and the V segment lost 0 bases, leaving 1 base of the junction unmatched.

The DNA for the CDR3 is TGTGCCAGCAGTTCCCACAGCGGCGGAGGGGGGGGTGGTACGCAGTATTTT. Protein: CASSSHSGGGGGGTQYF. The V and J genes are TRBV28 and TRBJ2-3; TRBD2 is a possible D gene (7 bases). V was trimmed by 4 bases and J by 8 bases, leaving 25 bases between them. CDR1 is MDHEN and CDR2 is SYDVKM in the germline V gene. The CDR3 has 17 residues.

The rearrangement links TRBV19 to TRBJ2-3, with D tentatively TRBD2 (7 bases). The germline V gene encodes CDR1 LNHDA and CDR2 SQIVND (reference sequence). The germline V and J ends were trimmed by 4 bases and 1 base, with 18 bases remaining between them. This CDR3 contains 17 residues. The CDR3 reads CASSTTLRGGGTDTQYF. In DNA, the CDR3 is TGTGCCAGTAGTACTACACTCCGCGGGGGCGGCACAGATACGCAGTATTTT. Supplemented by reference TRBV19 and TRBJ2-3, the full variable domain reads DGGITQSPKYLFRKEGQNVTLSCEQNLNHDAMYWYRQDPGQGLRLIYYSQIVNDFQKGDIAEGYSVSREKKESFPLTVTSAQKNPTAFYLCASSTTLRGGGTDTQYFGPGTRLTVL.

This clone was counted a few times. CDR3 bases: TGTGCCAGTAGTATACAACATACCATATACGAGCAGTACTTC. This gives the protein CASSIQHTIYEQYF. This rearrangement joins TRBV19 to TRBJ2-7; D is unresolved. CDR1 and CDR2 from the germline V gene are LNHDA and SQIVND (reference sequence). The CDR3 is 14 amino acids. Deletions cut 2 bases from V and 4 bases from J, with 12 bases between.

The count of this clone is one. This chain connects TRBV28 to TRBJ1-2; D is perhaps TRBD1 (5 bases). Germline lookup yields CDR1 MDHEN and CDR2 SYDVKM. The length of the CDR3 is 14 residues. The V end was cut by 3 bases, the J end by 6 bases, with 14 bases between. The CDR3 reads CASSFLDIGNGYTF. The CDR3 DNA sequence: TGTGCCAGCAGTTTCCTGGACATAGGAAATGGCTACACCTTC.

The chain couples TRBV7-9 to TRBJ1-4; 7 bases fit TRBD1. V shed 4 bases, J shed 1 base, and the junction held 3 bases outside the gene matches. Germline values: CDR1 SEHNR, CDR2 FQNEAQ (reference sequence). The CDR3 sequence is 15 residues long. The CDR3 coding sequence is TGTGCCAGCAGCTCGACAGGGCGAACTAATGAAAAACTGTTTTTT. Translating gives CASSSTGRTNEKLFF.

This sequence joins TRBV27 and TRBJ1-4; D gene uncertain. V gave up 3 bases and J gave up 0 bases, with 8 bases separating them. Germline CDR1 reads MNHEY; CDR2 reads SMNVEV (reference sequence). The CDR3 length is 15 residues. DNA of the CDR3: TGTGCCAGCAGTTTCGCCCCAGCAACTAATGAAAAACTGTTTTTT. Its translation is CASSFAPATNEKLFF.

The chain uses TRBV4-1 and TRBJ2-2; D is uncertain. V lost 6 bases, J lost 1 base, and 9 bases lay in between. This CDR3 spans 14 amino acids. In germline, CDR1 is MGHRA, CDR2 YSYEKL. The CDR3, as DNA: TGCGCCAGCAGTCTTACACGGAACACCGGGGAGCTGTTTTTT. It translates to CASSLTRNTGELFF.

The chain joins TRBV2 to TRBJ1-3; maybe TRBD1 (5 bases). This CDR3 spans 14 amino acids. Trimming took off 8 bases at V and 0 bases at J, with 11 bases between the two ends. Germline CDR1 SNHLY, CDR2 FYNNEI. The CDR3 loop is CASDSQNSGNTIYF. The CDR3 bases are TGTGCCAGCGACAGTCAAAACTCTGGAAACACCATATATTTT.

This clone was picked up one time. The chain joins TRBV12-3 or TRBV12-4 to TRBJ2-1; D is perhaps TRBD2 (5 bases). V gave up 6 bases and J gave up 16 bases, with 19 bases separating them. There are 12 residues in the CDR3. The CDR3 nucleotides are TGTGCCAGCAGCCCGCCTCAGCGGTACCTTTTCTTC. Amino acids: CASSPPQRYLFF.

The chain employs TRBV4-1 and TRBJ1-2, with 8 positions matching TRBD1. Per germline, CDR1 MGHRA and CDR2 YSYEKL. The CDR3 contains 14 residues. The J segment lost 8 bases and the V segment lost 3 bases, leaving 8 bases of the junction unmatched. The DNA for the CDR3 is TGCGCCAGCAGCCACCCCGGGACAGGTCTCGGCTACACCTTC. Amino acids: CASSHPGTGLGYTF.

The chain uses TRBV7-8 and TRBJ2-5, with 8 nucleotides matching TRBD1. The germline gives CDR1 SGHVS, CDR2 FQNEAQ. The CDR3 contains 18 residues. V lost 5 bases, J lost 4 bases, and 18 bases stayed unmatched. This CDR3 is CASSPGRSGTGSLETQYF. The CDR3 nucleotides read TGTGCCAGCAGCCCAGGACGGTCCGGGACAGGATCATTAGAGACCCAGTACTTC.

This clone appeared a few times. The chain recombines TRBV11-1 with TRBJ2-3; TRBD2 is a possible D gene (6 bases). The length of the CDR3 is 15 residues. V lost 1 base and J lost 1, with 9 bases in between. CDR1 is SGHAT and CDR2 is FQDESV in the germline V gene (reference sequence). CDR3 sequence: CASSLGGVRTDTQYF. CDR3 sequence (DNA): TGTGCCAGCAGCTTAGGCGGGGTACGCACAGATACGCAGTATTTT.

V is TRBV2 and J is TRBJ1-1, with D uncertain. The CDR3 contains 14 residues. V was shortened by 3 bases and J by 10 bases, with 18 bases between the two germline ends. Germline assignment: CDR1 SNHLY and CDR2 FYNNEI. The CDR3 region is CASSDKGFDYGAFF. The DNA of the CDR3 is TGTGCCAGCAGTGACAAAGGTTTTGACTACGGAGCTTTCTTT.

This chain connects TRBV30 to TRBJ1-1, with 8 nucleotides matching TRBD1. CDR1 and CDR2 from the germline V gene are GTSNPN and SVGIG (reference sequence). V shed 2 bases and J 7 bases; nucleotides not matched to a gene: 6. This CDR3 is 13 amino acids long. The CDR3 coding sequence is TGTGCCTGGAGTACGACAGGGGTGGGTGAAGCTTTCTTT. Residues: CAWSTTGVGEAFF.

V and J are TRBV5-4 and TRBJ2-2; TRBD1 matches at 9 bases. Losses at the gene ends were 2 bases for V and 3 bases for J; bases not matched to a gene: 5. This CDR3 is built from 16 residues. The germline V gene has CDR1 SGHNT and CDR2 YYREEE (reference sequence). CDR3 sequence (DNA): TGTGCCAGCAGCTTAGGGACAGGGTCCCACACCGGGGAGCTGTTTTTT. It translates to CASSLGTGSHTGELFF.

J is TRBJ2-1 and V is TRBV6-1; 11 bases are shared with TRBD2. This CDR3 spans 16 amino acids. J gave up 2 bases and V 4 bases, and 4 bases lay outside the gene matches. Looked up from germline, CDR1 is MNHNS and CDR2 is SASEGT. CDR3 sequence: CASSGLAGGPYNEQFF. The CDR3 bases are TGTGCCAGCAGTGGGTTAGCGGGGGGGCCCTACAATGAGCAGTTCTTC.